Listed here are 21 T cell receptor beta chains from one sample, sequenced in a study of Ad26.COV2.S vaccination and SARS-CoV-2 variants. Clones were sequenced by immunoSEQ multiplex PCR, and TCRdb holds only the in-frame ones, with some missing. The data contain about 480,000 clones, 87% of them singletons. Sample treatment: approximately 18 received Ad26.COV2.S at low or high dose, single or two shots; about five received placebo; per-sample allocation not given. Repertoires come from day 63 after the first vaccine or placebo injection. The sequencing here drew on peripheral blood, taken in a trial of Ad26.COV2.S vaccine versus placebo. These receptors were collected from a person between 18 and 60 years old who received the Ad26.COV2.S COVID-19 vaccine or a placebo.

This clone was seen a single time. The J gene is TRBJ2-3, the V gene TRBV9; D remains unclear. Per the germline V gene, CDR1 is SGDLS and CDR2 is YYNGEE. This CDR3 contains 16 residues. Trimming shortened V by 1 base and J by 0 bases, and 12 bases separated the two germline ends. This CDR3 is CASSVFDRSSTDTQYF. DNA for the CDR3: TGTGCCAGCAGCGTATTCGACCGGTCCAGCACAGATACGCAGTATTTT.

The chain is built from TRBV4-3 and TRBJ1-5, with unresolved D. Per the germline V gene, CDR1 is LGHNA and CDR2 is YSLEER. Between the trimmed V and J ends, which lost 0 bases and 1 base, there was a span of 4 bases. The CDR3 is made up of 14 amino acids. CDR3 sequence (DNA): TGCGCCAGCAGCCAAGACATAAGCAATCAGCCCCAGCATTTT. It is translated as CASSQDISNQPQHF.

CDR3 sequence (DNA): TGTGCCAGCAGTGGCCCTAGCACCACTGAGCAGTTCTTC. This encodes CASSGPSTTEQFF. This chain joins TRBV9 and TRBJ2-1; weak D call: TRBD2 (5 bases). V shed 5 bases and J shed 9 bases, with 15 bases lying between them. The CDR3 covers 13 residues. The germline CDR1 and CDR2 sequences are SGDLS and YYNGEE.

The chain employs TRBV2 and TRBJ1-1; D is uncertain. This CDR3 has 15 residues. V was trimmed by 7 bases and J by 1 base, leaving 16 bases between them. CDR1 and CDR2 (germline): SNHLY, FYNNEI. The CDR3 DNA reads as TGTGCCAGCAAATCGACTGCTCTCTCGAACACTGAAGCTTTCTTT. This encodes CASKSTALSNTEAFF. Full variable domain (remainder filled in from reference TRBV2 and TRBJ1-1): EPEVTQTPSHQVTQMGQEVILRCVPISNHLYFYWYRQILGQKVEFLVSFYNNEISEKSEIFDDQFSVERPDGSNFTLKIRSTKLEDSAMYFCASKSTALSNTEAFFGQGTRLTVV.

This chain connects TRBV5-4 to TRBJ2-3; D may be TRBD1 (5 bases). Germline CDR1 reads SGHNT; CDR2 reads YYREEE (reference sequence). The germline V and J ends were trimmed by 4 bases and 1 base, with 10 bases remaining between them. The CDR3 contains 14 residues. The CDR3: CASSRRRGTDTQYF. The CDR3 nucleotides read TGTGCCAGCAGCCGTCGCAGGGGCACAGATACGCAGTATTTT.

The genes are TRBV7-2 and TRBJ1-2, with no clear D. The germline CDR1 and CDR2 sequences are SGHTA and FQGNSA. CDR3 length equals 19 residues. V shed 5 bases and J shed 0 bases, with 25 bases lying between them. The CDR3: CASSPSPISRLITNYGYTF. The CDR3 DNA follows: TGTGCCAGCAGCCCAAGCCCCATATCGCGACTGATTACTAACTATGGCTACACCTTC.

The CDR3 sequence: CATSWGAEFGEQYF. The CDR3 bases are TGTGCCACCTCCTGGGGCGCAGAATTCGGCGAGCAGTACTTC. The chain couples TRBV19 to TRBJ2-7; possible D gene TRBD1, 5 bases. The V gene lost 10 bases and the J gene lost 6 bases, with 22 bases spanning the gap. The germline CDR1 and CDR2 sequences are LNHDA and SQIVND (reference sequence). This CDR3 region has 14 residues.

The chain is built from TRBV19 and TRBJ2-3; possibly TRBD1 for D (7 bases). Per germline, CDR1 LNHDA and CDR2 SQIVND (reference sequence). Trimming stripped 5 bases from V and 0 bases from J, with 9 bases between. CDR3 length equals 14 residues. The CDR3 reads CASSAGQSTDTQYF. Written as DNA, the CDR3 is TGTGCCAGTAGTGCGGGACAGAGCACAGATACGCAGTATTTT.

This clone came up once. CDR3 region: CASSISGAPYEQYF. The CDR3 nucleotides are TGTGCCAGTAGTATCTCAGGGGCACCCTACGAGCAGTACTTC. The rearrangement joins TRBV19 to TRBJ2-7, with a possible D match to TRBD1 (6 bases). V lost 3 bases to trimming and J lost 2 bases, with 11 bases between them. This CDR3 region has 14 residues. CDR1 is LNHDA, CDR2 SQIVND, per germline (reference sequence).

This clone was detected only once. The chain couples TRBV5-4 to TRBJ1-1, with D perhaps TRBD1 (5 bases). The germline V gene encodes CDR1 SGHNT and CDR2 YYREEE (reference sequence). This CDR3 has 17 amino acids. Trimming stripped 2 bases from V and 6 bases from J, with 23 bases between. The CDR3, as DNA: TGTGCCAGCAGCTTAAAGGGGTCGAGGCCCTGGGGCGCTGAAGCTTTCTTT. This gives the protein CASSLKGSRPWGAEAFF.

As DNA, the CDR3 is TGTGCCAGCAGTGCCACTGCGAAGGTTGACTTCGAGCAGTACTTC. This encodes CASSATAKVDFEQYF. The rearrangement links TRBV6-2 or TRBV6-3 to TRBJ2-7; D uncertain. Germline-derived CDR1 and CDR2 are MNHEY and SVGEGT. V gave up 5 bases and J gave up 6 bases, with 20 bases separating them. This CDR3 has 15 amino acids.

CDR3 sequence (DNA): TGTGCCAGCAGTAAAGGAGAGACAGGGTTTTACGAGCAGTACTTC. Its protein is CASSKGETGFYEQYF. This rearrangement joins TRBV27 to TRBJ2-7; TRBD1 matches at 7 bases. Germline CDR1 MNHEY, CDR2 SMNVEV (reference sequence). The V and J ends lost 5 bases and 4 bases, in that order; junction bases with no gene match: 11. CDR3 size: 15 residues.

This sequence joins TRBV2 and TRBJ1-4; a possible D gene is TRBD1 (5 bases). The V end lost 6 bases, the J end lost 2 bases, and 13 bases lay between the germline ends. Germline V gene data show CDR1 as SNHLY and CDR2 as FYNNEI. CDR3 size: 15 residues. CDR3: CASSTGRSTNEKLFF. The CDR3 nucleotides read TGTGCCAGCAGCACAGGACGATCGACTAATGAAAAACTGTTTTTT. The variable domain in full, with the rest retrieved from reference TRBV2 and TRBJ1-4, is EPEVTQTPSHQVTQMGQEVILRCVPISNHLYFYWYRQILGQKVEFLVSFYNNEISEKSEIFDDQFSVERPDGSNFTLKIRSTKLEDSAMYFCASSTGRSTNEKLFFGSGTQLSVL.

The chain couples TRBV19 to TRBJ1-5; TRBD1 is a possible D gene (5 bases). V was clipped by 3 bases and J by 0 bases, with 18 bases between them. The CDR3 runs 18 residues. Germline V gives CDR1 LNHDA, CDR2 SQIVND (reference sequence). CDR3 sequence: CASSISRGLQLSNQPQHF. DNA of the CDR3: TGTGCCAGTAGTATCAGTCGGGGACTCCAACTTAGCAATCAGCCCCAGCATTTT.

This chain connects TRBV7-9 to TRBJ2-3; TRBD1 or TRBD2 may be the D gene (6 bases each). V lost 1 base and J 6 bases, leaving 11 bases between the germline ends. CDR1 SEHNR and CDR2 FQNEAQ come from the germline V gene (reference sequence). CDR3 length equals 14 residues. CDR3 sequence: CASSLGGAWDTQYF. The DNA for the CDR3 is TGTGCCAGCAGCTTAGGGGGGGCGTGGGATACGCAGTATTTT.

This clone was observed a handful of times. V usage is TRBV5-6 and J usage is TRBJ2-2; D remains ambiguous. V dropped 0 bases and J dropped 2 bases, with 2 bases sitting between them. The CDR3 loop spans 13 amino acids. Germline CDR1 SGHDT, CDR2 YYEEEE. As DNA, the CDR3 is TGTGCCAGCAGCTTGGCCAACACCGGGGAGCTGTTTTTT. The encoded protein is CASSLANTGELFF.

This rearrangement joins TRBV12-3 or TRBV12-4 to TRBJ1-2; D is ambiguous. Trimming left V 3 bases short and J 8 bases short, with 13 bases between. The length of the CDR3 is 13 residues. This CDR3 reads CASSLVGEGGYTF. For the CDR3, the DNA is TGTGCCAGCAGTTTGGTGGGAGAAGGAGGCTACACCTTC.

The chain links TRBV5-1 to TRBJ2-1; TRBD1 matches 9 bases. This CDR3 has 16 amino acids. CDR1 SGHRS and CDR2 YFSETQ come from the germline V gene. Unmatched junction bases numbered 3, after V lost 0 bases and J lost 2 bases. The CDR3 loop reads CASSLGGTGTYNEQFF. CDR3 bases: TGCGCCAGCAGCTTGGGTGGGACAGGGACCTACAATGAGCAGTTCTTC.

The J gene is TRBJ1-1, the V gene TRBV30; 8 nucleotides align to TRBD1. CDR3 length equals 15 residues. In germline, CDR1 is GTSNPN, CDR2 SVGIG (reference sequence). J gave up 1 base and V 0 bases, and 4 bases lay outside the gene matches. The chain's CDR3 is CAWSVWTGRNTEAFF. The DNA of the CDR3 is TGTGCCTGGAGTGTGTGGACAGGGAGGAACACTGAAGCTTTCTTT.

The V and J genes are TRBV7-2 and TRBJ2-7, with D perhaps matching TRBD2 (5 bases). CDR3 length: 16 residues. The germline V and J ends were trimmed by 1 base and 3 bases, with 16 bases remaining between them. CDR1 and CDR2 (germline): SGHTA, FQGNSA. The CDR3 reads CASSLVVGDRYYEQYF. The DNA for the CDR3 is TGTGCCAGCAGCTTAGTAGTGGGAGACCGATACTACGAGCAGTACTTC.

CDR3 sequence (DNA): TGTGCCAGCACGCCCCTAGCGGGAGGGTTGAATGAGCAGTTCTTC. This translates into CASTPLAGGLNEQFF. The V and J genes are TRBV6-5 and TRBJ2-1; TRBD2 aligns across 12 bases. Germline V gene sequence: CDR1 MNHEY, CDR2 SVGAGI. This CDR3 is built from 15 residues. Germline trimming cut 7 bases from V and 7 bases from J; bases unmatched to any gene: 8.